These 17 T cell receptor beta chains came from one sample sequenced in a study of blood T cell repertoires in COVID-19. Clones were read by immunoSEQ multiplex PCR, and TCRdb kept only the in-frame ones, dropping some. The sample comprises around 240,000 clones, 80% to 90% of which are singletons, and under 2.5% rests with the top ten. Sequenced sample: PBMCs or T cells enriched from blood (not recorded which). The receptors shown here come from a woman aged 50 to 60 who had recovered from COVID-19.

The chain couples TRBV5-1 to TRBJ2-1; a possible D gene is TRBD2 (6 bases). CDR3 size: 15 residues. The germline V and J ends were trimmed by 4 bases and 5 bases, with 16 bases remaining between them. CDR1 and CDR2 (germline): SGHRS, YFSETQ. The CDR3: CASSAQVAGNNEQFF. In DNA, the CDR3 is TGCGCCAGCAGCGCCCAGGTCGCGGGGAACAATGAGCAGTTCTTC.

The rearrangement uses TRBV5-4 and TRBJ2-2; no reliable D call. The germline V gene has CDR1 SGHNT and CDR2 YYREEE (reference sequence). Trimming removed 0 bases from V and 5 bases from J, with 5 bases in between. This CDR3 comprises 13 residues. DNA for the CDR3: TGTGCCAGCAGCTTGGAACAGACCGGGGAGCTGTTTTTT. Its translation is CASSLEQTGELFF.

The chain uses TRBV5-6 and TRBJ1-6, with TRBD1 matching over 7 bases. The germline gives CDR1 SGHDT, CDR2 YYEEEE. V was clipped by 4 bases and J by 1 base; unmatched bases: 5. The CDR3 spans 16 residues. CDR3 sequence: CASSTGQVSYNSPLHF. The CDR3 bases are TGTGCCAGCAGCACAGGACAGGTTTCCTATAATTCACCCCTCCACTTT.

This clone came up a few times. V gene TRBV10-3 combines with J gene TRBJ1-6; 7 bases match TRBD1. There are 14 residues in the CDR3. Germline CDR1 ENHRY, CDR2 SYGVKD. The trim removed 6 bases at V and 5 bases at J, leaving 4 bases unmatched. This CDR3 reads CAIRTGSDNSPLHF. The CDR3 coding sequence is TGTGCCATCAGGACAGGGTCCGATAATTCACCCCTCCACTTT.

The chain couples TRBV11-2 to TRBJ2-7; D gene ambiguous. The V and J ends lost 2 bases and 5 bases respectively, with 10 bases between them. Germline V gene data show CDR1 as SGHAT and CDR2 as FQNNGV. The CDR3 sequence is 13 residues long. The CDR3 here is CASSLLVSDEQYF. CDR3 nucleotides: TGTGCCAGCAGCTTACTAGTATCCGACGAGCAGTACTTC.

The gene calls are TRBV2 and TRBJ2-7; the match to TRBD1 covers 9 bases. V was pared by 6 bases and J by 5 bases, with 2 bases of the junction left unmatched. This CDR3 region has 12 residues. CDR1 and CDR2 from the germline V gene are SNHLY and FYNNEI. The CDR3 is CASRDRGNEQYF. The CDR3 DNA reads as TGTGCCAGCAGGGACAGGGGAAACGAGCAGTACTTC.

V is TRBV10-3 and J is TRBJ2-5; 8 bases map to TRBD2. V was clipped by 7 bases and J by 2 bases; unmatched bases: 6. The CDR3 extends over 14 amino acids. Germline-derived CDR1 and CDR2 are ENHRY and SYGVKD. This CDR3 reads CAIKGTRYQETQYF. The CDR3 DNA is TGTGCCATCAAAGGGACTAGATATCAAGAGACCCAGTACTTC.

The J gene is TRBJ2-1, the V gene TRBV10-3, with 9 bases identical to TRBD1. Trimming at V came to 10 bases and at J to 5 bases, leaving 12 bases not matched to a gene. The CDR3 loop spans 15 amino acids. The V gene's germline CDR1 is ENHRY and CDR2 SYGVKD. The CDR3 DNA reads as TGTGCCACCCAGGGACAGGGAGGACCACACAATGAGCAGTTCTTC. It codes for CATQGQGGPHNEQFF.

The chain links TRBV19 to TRBJ1-5; perhaps TRBD1 as D (5 bases). CDR3 length: 17 amino acids. CDR1 and CDR2 (germline): LNHDA, SQIVND (reference sequence). V dropped 1 base and J dropped 0 bases, with 13 bases sitting between them. CDR3 residues: CASSIGLSGGSNQPQHF. CDR3 bases: TGTGCCAGTAGTATAGGGTTGTCGGGGGGTAGCAATCAGCCCCAGCATTTT.

J is TRBJ1-5 and V is TRBV15; weak D call: TRBD1 (6 bases). Germline lookup yields CDR1 LNHNV and CDR2 YYDKDF (reference sequence). Trimming took off 0 bases at V and 5 bases at J, with 8 bases between the two ends. This CDR3 spans 14 amino acids. The CDR3 DNA reads as TGTGCCACCAGCAGAGAAACAGGGTATCAGCCCCAGCATTTT. It encodes CATSRETGYQPQHF.

J is TRBJ1-5 and V is TRBV6-5; TRBD1 aligns across 7 bases. The CDR3 totals 15 residues. J gave up 4 bases and V 6 bases, and 9 bases lay outside the gene matches. Germline V gene lookup returns CDR1 MNHEY and CDR2 SVGAGI. CDR3 in amino acids: CASSVRDSPNQPQHF. The CDR3 DNA is TGTGCCAGCAGCGTCCGGGACAGCCCTAATCAGCCCCAGCATTTT.

The chain has TRBV28 and TRBJ1-2; D is possibly TRBD1 (6 bases). This CDR3 spans 11 amino acids. Germline V gene sequence: CDR1 MDHEN, CDR2 SYDVKM. Trimming left V 5 bases short and J 7 bases short, with 8 bases between. The CDR3 DNA is TGTGCCAGCAGTACAGGGTTTGGCTACACCTTC. Its translation: CASSTGFGYTF.

The chain combines TRBV1 with TRBJ2-7; no DNA check was done on the table's D call, TRBD2. TRBV1 is a pseudogene. The CDR3 sequence is 17 residues long. The CDR3 DNA reads TGCACCAGCAGCCAAGAGAGCGGGAGCGGGAGGGTTTACGAGCAGTACTTC. This translates into CTSSQESGSGRVYEQYF.

A single count supports this clone. The chain carries TRBV14 and TRBJ2-2, with D tentatively TRBD1 (6 bases). V was shortened by 0 bases and J by 5 bases, with 16 bases between the two germline ends. Germline assignment: CDR1 SGHDN and CDR2 FVKESK. This CDR3 contains 17 residues. The CDR3 nucleotides read TGTGCCAGCAGCCAAGATTGGGAAGGGGGACGGACCGGGGAGCTGTTTTTT. As protein: CASSQDWEGGRTGELFF.

The rearrangement links TRBV9 to TRBJ2-3, with 10 positions matching TRBD2. V was pared by 4 bases and J by 6 bases, with 2 bases of the junction left unmatched. Germline values: CDR1 SGDLS, CDR2 YYNGEE. The CDR3 runs to 13 residues. DNA of the CDR3: TGTGCCAGCAGCCTTAGCGGGAGGGATACGCAGTATTTT. Translated: CASSLSGRDTQYF. The whole variable domain, remainder taken from reference TRBV9 and TRBJ2-3, is DSGVTQTPKHLITATGQRVTLRCSPRSGDLSVYWYQQSLDQGLQFLIQYYNGEERAKGNILERFSAQQFPDLHSELNLSSLELGDSALYFCASSLSGRDTQYFGPGTRLTVL.

This rearrangement joins TRBV2 to TRBJ2-7; TRBD1 agrees at 10 bases. The germline CDR1 and CDR2 sequences are SNHLY and FYNNEI. The trim removed 10 bases at V and 4 bases at J, leaving 7 bases unmatched. The length of the CDR3 is 13 residues. CDR3 coding DNA: TGTGCCACCAAAGCGGACAGGGGGTACGAGCAGTACTTC. Translating gives CATKADRGYEQYF.

The rearrangement links TRBV6-2 or TRBV6-3 to TRBJ2-3; TRBD2 might be the D (5 bases). V lost 0 bases and J 5 bases, leaving 12 bases between the germline ends. The CDR3 has 15 amino acids. Germline V gene lookup returns CDR1 MNHEY and CDR2 SVGEGT. The CDR3 coding sequence is TGTGCCAGCAGTTACTCTGCGGGTGGAGGAGATACGCAGTATTTT. It encodes CASSYSAGGGDTQYF.